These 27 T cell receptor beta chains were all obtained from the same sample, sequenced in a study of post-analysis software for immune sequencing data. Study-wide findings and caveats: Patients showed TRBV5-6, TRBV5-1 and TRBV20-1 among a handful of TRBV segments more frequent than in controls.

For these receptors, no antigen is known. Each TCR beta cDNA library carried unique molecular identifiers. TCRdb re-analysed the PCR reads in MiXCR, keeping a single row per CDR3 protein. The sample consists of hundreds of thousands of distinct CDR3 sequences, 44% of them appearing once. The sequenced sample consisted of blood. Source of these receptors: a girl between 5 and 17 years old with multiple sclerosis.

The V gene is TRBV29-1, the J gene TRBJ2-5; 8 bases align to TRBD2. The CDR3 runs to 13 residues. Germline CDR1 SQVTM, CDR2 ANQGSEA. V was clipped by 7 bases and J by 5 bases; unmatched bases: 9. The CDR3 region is CSAEAGAGETQYF. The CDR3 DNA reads TGCAGCGCCGAAGCGGGGGCTGGGGAGACCCAGTACTTC.

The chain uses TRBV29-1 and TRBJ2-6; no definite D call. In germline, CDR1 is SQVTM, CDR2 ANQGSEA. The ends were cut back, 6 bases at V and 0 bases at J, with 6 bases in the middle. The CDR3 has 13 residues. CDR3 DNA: TGCAGCGTCAGGCGCTCTGGGGCCAACGTCCTGACTTTC. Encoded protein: CSVRRSGANVLTF.

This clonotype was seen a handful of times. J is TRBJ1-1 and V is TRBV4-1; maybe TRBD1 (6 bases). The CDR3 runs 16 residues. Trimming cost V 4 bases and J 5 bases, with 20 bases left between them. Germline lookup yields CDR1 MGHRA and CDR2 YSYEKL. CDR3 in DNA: TGCGCCAGCAGCCCCAGCCCCGTACAGGGTCGGACTGAAGCTTTCTTT. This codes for CASSPSPVQGRTEAFF.

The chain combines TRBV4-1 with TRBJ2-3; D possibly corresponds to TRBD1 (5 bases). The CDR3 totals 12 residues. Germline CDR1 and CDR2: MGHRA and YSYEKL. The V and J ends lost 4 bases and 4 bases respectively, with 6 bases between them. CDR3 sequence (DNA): TGCGCCAGCAGCCGGGGCCCAGATACGCAGTATTTT. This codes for CASSRGPDTQYF.

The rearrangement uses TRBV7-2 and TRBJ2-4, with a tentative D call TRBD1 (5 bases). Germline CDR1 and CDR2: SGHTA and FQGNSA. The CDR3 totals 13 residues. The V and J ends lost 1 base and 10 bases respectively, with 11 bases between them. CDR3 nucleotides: TGTGCCAGCAGCTTAGGACAGAAAGGGATTCAGTACTTC. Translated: CASSLGQKGIQYF. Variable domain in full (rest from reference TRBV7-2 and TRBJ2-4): GAGVSQSPSNKVTEKGKDVELRCDPISGHTALYWYRQSLGQGLEFLIYFQGNSAPDKSGLPSDRFSAERTGGSVSTLTIQRTQQEDSAVYLCASSLGQKGIQYFGAGTRLSVL.

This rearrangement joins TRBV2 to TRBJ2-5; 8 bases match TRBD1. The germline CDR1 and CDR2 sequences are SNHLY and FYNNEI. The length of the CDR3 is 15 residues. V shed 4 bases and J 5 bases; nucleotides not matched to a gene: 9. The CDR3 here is CASSAPGQARETQYF. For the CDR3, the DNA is TGTGCCAGCAGTGCTCCGGGACAGGCGAGGGAGACCCAGTACTTC.

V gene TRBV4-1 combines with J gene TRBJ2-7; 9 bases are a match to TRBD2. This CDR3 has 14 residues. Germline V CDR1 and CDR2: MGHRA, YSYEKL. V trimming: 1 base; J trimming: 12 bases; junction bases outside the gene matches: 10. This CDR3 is CASSQGLAGQPRYF. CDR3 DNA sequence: TGCGCCAGCAGCCAAGGCCTAGCGGGGCAACCTAGGTACTTC.

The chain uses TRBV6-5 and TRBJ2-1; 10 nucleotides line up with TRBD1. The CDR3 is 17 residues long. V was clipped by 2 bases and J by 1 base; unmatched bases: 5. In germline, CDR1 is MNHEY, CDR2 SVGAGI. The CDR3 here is CASSYRDRGISYNEQFF. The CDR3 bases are TGTGCCAGCAGTTACCGGGACAGGGGAATTTCCTACAATGAGCAGTTCTTC.

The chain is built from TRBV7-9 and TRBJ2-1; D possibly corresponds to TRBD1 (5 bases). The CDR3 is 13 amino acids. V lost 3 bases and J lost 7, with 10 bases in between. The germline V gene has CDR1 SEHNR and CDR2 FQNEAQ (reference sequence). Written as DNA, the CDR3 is TGTGCCAGCAGCTTCCCAGGGTTTAATGAGCAGTTCTTC. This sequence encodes CASSFPGFNEQFF.

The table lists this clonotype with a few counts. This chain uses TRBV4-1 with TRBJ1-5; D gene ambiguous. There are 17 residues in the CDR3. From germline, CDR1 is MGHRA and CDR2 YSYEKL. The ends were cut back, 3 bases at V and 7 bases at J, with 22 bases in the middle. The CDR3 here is CASSQVGTKRYGQPQHF. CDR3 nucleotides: TGCGCCAGCAGCCAGGTGGGAACGAAGAGGTACGGGCAGCCCCAGCATTTT.

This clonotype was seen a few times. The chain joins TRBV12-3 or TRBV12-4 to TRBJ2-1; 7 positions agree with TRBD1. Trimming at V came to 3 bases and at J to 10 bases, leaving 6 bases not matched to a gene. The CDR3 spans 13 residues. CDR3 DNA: TGTGCCAGCAGTTTCGGACAGGCTAGGGAGCAGTTCTTC. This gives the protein CASSFGQAREQFF.

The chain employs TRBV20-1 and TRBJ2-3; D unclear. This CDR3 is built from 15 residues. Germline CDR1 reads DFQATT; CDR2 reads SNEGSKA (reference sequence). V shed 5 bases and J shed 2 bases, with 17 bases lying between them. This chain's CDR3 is CSAPTWGRSTDTQYF. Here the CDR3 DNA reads TGCAGTGCTCCAACCTGGGGTCGTTCCACAGATACGCAGTATTTT.

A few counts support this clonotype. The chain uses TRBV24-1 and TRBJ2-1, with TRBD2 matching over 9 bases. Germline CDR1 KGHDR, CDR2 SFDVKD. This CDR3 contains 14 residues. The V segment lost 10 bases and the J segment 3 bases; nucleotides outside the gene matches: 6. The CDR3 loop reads CATSLAGNYNEQFF. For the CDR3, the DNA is TGTGCCACTTCCCTAGCGGGAAACTACAATGAGCAGTTCTTC.

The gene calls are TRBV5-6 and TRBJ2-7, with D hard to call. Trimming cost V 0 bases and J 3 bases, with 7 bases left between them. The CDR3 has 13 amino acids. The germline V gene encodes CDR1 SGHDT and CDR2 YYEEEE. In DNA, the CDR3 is TGTGCCAGCAGCTTGGGGGTAGACTACGAGCAGTACTTC. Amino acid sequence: CASSLGVDYEQYF.

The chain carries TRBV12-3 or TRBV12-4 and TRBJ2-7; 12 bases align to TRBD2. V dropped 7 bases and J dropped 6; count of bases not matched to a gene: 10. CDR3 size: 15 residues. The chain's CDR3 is CASNLLAGGSGEQYF. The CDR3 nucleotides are TGTGCCAGCAACCTTCTAGCGGGAGGGTCGGGCGAGCAGTACTTC.

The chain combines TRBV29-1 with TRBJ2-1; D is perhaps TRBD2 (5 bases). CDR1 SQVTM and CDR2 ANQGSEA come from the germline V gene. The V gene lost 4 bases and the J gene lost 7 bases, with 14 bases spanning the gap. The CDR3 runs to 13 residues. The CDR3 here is CSVGSVPRNEQFF. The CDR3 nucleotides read TGCAGCGTTGGTAGCGTTCCTAGGAATGAGCAGTTCTTC.

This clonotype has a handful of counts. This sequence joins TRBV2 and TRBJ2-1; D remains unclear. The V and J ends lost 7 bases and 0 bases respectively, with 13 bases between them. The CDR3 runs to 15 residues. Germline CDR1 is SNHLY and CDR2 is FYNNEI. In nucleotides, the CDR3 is TGTGCCAGCACGACCACATCCAGCTCCTACAATGAGCAGTTCTTC. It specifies CASTTTSSSYNEQFF.

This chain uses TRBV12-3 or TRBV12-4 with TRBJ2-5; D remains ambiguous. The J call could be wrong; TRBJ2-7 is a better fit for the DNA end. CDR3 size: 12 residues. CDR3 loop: CASKGREYEQYF. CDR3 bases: TGTGCCAGCAAGGGCAGAGAGTACGAGCAGTACTTC.

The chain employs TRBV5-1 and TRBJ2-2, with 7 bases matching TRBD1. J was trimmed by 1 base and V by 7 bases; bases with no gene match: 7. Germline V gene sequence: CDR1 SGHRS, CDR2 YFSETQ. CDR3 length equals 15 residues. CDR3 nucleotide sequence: TGCGCCAGCTTCCGCGGACAGGTGAACACCGGGGAGCTGTTTTTT. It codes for CASFRGQVNTGELFF.

The CDR3 bases are TGCGCCAGCAGCTTGAGTCTTCCAGGAGAGACCCAGTACTTC. It yields the protein CASSLSLPGETQYF. The chain is built from TRBV5-1 and TRBJ2-5; no reliable D call. The ends were cut back, 1 base at V and 4 bases at J, with 11 bases in the middle. The CDR3 spans 14 residues. Germline CDR1 is SGHRS and CDR2 is YFSETQ.

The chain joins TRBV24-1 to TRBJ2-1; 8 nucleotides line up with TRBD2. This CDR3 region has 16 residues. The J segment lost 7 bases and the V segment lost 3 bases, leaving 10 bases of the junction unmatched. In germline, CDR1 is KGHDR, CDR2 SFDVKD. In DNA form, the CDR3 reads TGTGCCACCAGTGATCCCGGGACTAGAAGGTTAAATGAGCAGTTCTTC. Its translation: CATSDPGTRRLNEQFF.

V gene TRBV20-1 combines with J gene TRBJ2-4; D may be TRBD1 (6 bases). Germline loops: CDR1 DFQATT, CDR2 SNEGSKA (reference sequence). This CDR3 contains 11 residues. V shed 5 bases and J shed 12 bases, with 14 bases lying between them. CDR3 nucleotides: TGCAGTGCTCCTAGGGGGAATAATCAGTACTTC. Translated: CSAPRGNNQYF.

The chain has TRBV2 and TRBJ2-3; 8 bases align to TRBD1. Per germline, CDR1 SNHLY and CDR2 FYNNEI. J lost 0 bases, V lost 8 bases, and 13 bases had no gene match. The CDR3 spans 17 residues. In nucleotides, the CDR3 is TGTGCCAGCTTCTTTCGGACAGGGACCTCTAGCACAGATACGCAGTATTTT. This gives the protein CASFFRTGTSSTDTQYF.

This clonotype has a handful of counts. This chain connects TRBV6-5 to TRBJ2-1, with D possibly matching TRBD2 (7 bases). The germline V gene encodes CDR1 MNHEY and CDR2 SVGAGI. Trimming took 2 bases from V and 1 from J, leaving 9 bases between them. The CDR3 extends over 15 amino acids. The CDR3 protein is CASSYGRGSYNEQFF. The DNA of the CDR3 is TGTGCCAGCAGTTACGGGAGGGGGTCCTACAATGAGCAGTTCTTC.

In DNA form, the CDR3 reads TGTGCCAGCAGTTACTCGGGGGTCTCCTATAATTCACCCCTCCACTTT. It specifies CASSYSGVSYNSPLHF. The chain is built from TRBV6-5 and TRBJ1-6; possible D gene TRBD1, 5 bases. The V and J ends lost 0 bases and 0 bases respectively, with 6 bases between them. The CDR3 covers 16 residues. Germline V gene data show CDR1 as MNHEY and CDR2 as SVGAGI.

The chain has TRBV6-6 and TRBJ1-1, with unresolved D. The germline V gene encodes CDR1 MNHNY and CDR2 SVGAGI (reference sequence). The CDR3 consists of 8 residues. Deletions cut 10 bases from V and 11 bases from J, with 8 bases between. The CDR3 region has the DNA TGTGCCAATCCCGGGGCTTTCTTT. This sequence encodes CANPGAFF.

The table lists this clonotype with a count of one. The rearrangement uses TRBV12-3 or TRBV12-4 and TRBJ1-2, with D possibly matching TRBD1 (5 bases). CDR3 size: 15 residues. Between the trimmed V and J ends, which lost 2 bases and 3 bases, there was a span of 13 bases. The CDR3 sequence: CASSLSGGSHYGYTF. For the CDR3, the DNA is TGTGCCAGCAGTTTATCCGGGGGGTCCCACTATGGCTACACCTTC.